This T cell receptor beta chain is drawn from a study of T cell changes during pregnancy in multiple sclerosis. Losses at the gene ends were 5 bases for V and 9 bases for J; bases not matched to a gene: 9. The CDR3 is 14 residues long. Germline V gives CDR1 LNHDA, CDR2 SQIVND (reference sequence). Sequenced by immunoSEQ multiplex PCR; TCRdb stores in-frame clones only, minus some. The sample includes tens of thousands of clones, about 90% of them seen just once. This clonotype was obtained from a female donor with multiple sclerosis, enrolled in a pregnancy study. The chain joins TRBV19 to TRBJ1-1; 10 bases are shared with TRBD1. Sample: peripheral blood, taken in the second trimester of pregnancy. Written as DNA, the CDR3 is TGTGCCAGTAGTGGACGACAGGGGGCGCGGAAAGCTTTCTTT. As protein: CASSGRQGARKAFF.